This TCR beta chain was found in a study of graft-versus-host responses after intestinal transplantation. Study-level information: Each recipient received a multivisceral, liver-intestinal, or isolated intestinal graft. The whole recipient group had anti-thymocyte globulin induction followed by tacrolimus and steroids for around 3 years.

Sequencing used immunoSEQ multiplex PCR; TCRdb keeps in-frame clones, though not all of them. The data contain approximately 63,000 clones, roughly nine tenths of them singletons. Germline V gives CDR1 SNHLY, CDR2 FYNNEI. The CDR3 length is 16 residues. Trimming shortened V by 6 bases and J by 2 bases, and 17 bases separated the two germline ends. This clone is a singleton in its sample. Graft tissue was processed to release intraepithelial and lamina propria lymphocytes. The chain uses TRBV2 and TRBJ1-5; D is possibly TRBD1 (5 bases). The source of this sequence is a human patient who received an intestinal transplant, so some T cells may come from the graft donor. Sample: ileum tissue, taken 350 to 400 days after transplant. The CDR3 here is CASSVGGVPGNQPQHF. The CDR3 DNA follows: TGTGCCAGCAGCGTTGGGGGGGTACCGGGCAATCAGCCCCAGCATTTT.